These 29 T cell receptor beta chains share one sample of origin, sequenced in a study of a mutant IDH1 vaccine in newly diagnosed glioma. As to time point: week 11, during vaccination. Every single dose of the vaccine, 300 ug of mutant IDH1 20-mer peptide, came with topical imiquimod. Antigens for these TCRs are unknown. The method was immunoSEQ multiplex PCR; TCRdb's version includes in-frame clones alone and lacks a portion of them. The profile shows more than 55,000 clones, about 80% of them singletons. Sample: PBMCs, taken from a glioma patient whose treatment included an IDH1 peptide vaccine. The source is a man aged 25 to 45 with glioma.

This chain connects TRBV29-1 to TRBJ1-3; tentatively, D is TRBD1 (5 bases). V dropped 5 bases and J dropped 4 bases, with 9 bases sitting between them. This CDR3 contains 12 residues. CDR1 and CDR2 (germline): SQVTM, ANQGSEA. The CDR3 coding sequence is TGCAGCGTTCGGACATTAGGAAACACCATATATTTT. Protein: CSVRTLGNTIYF.

V is TRBV27 and J is TRBJ1-1; unclear D gene. The germline V gene encodes CDR1 MNHEY and CDR2 SMNVEV (reference sequence). The CDR3 consists of 13 residues. V was cut by 3 bases and J by 6 bases, with 11 bases left in between. The DNA of the CDR3 is TGTGCCAGCAGTTTTGGCCGCGAGGCTGAAGCTTTCTTT. Amino acid sequence: CASSFGREAEAFF.

In this sample, this clone turned up a few times. The V call is TRBV10-3, the J call TRBJ1-2; D is unclear. Trimming took off 0 bases at V and 8 bases at J, with 4 bases between the two ends. The germline gives CDR1 ENHRY, CDR2 SYGVKD. The CDR3 spans 11 residues. CDR3 nucleotide sequence: TGTGCCATCAGTGAGTCCTGGGGCTACACCTTC. Its translation: CAISESWGYTF.

This chain connects TRBV18 to TRBJ1-3, with D uncertain. CDR3 length: 16 residues. Germline-derived CDR1 and CDR2 are KGHSH and LQKENI. V was shortened by 8 bases and J by 4 bases, with 21 bases between the two germline ends. CDR3 nucleotide sequence: TGTGCCAGCACAGCCCAGACCGTCGACTTGGGAAACACCATATATTTT. This codes for CASTAQTVDLGNTIYF.

This chain joins TRBV30 and TRBJ1-4, with D perhaps matching TRBD1 (5 bases). The CDR3 runs to 13 residues. Germline V gene data show CDR1 as GTSNPN and CDR2 as SVGIG (reference sequence). Trimming removed 0 bases from V and 8 bases from J, with 10 bases in between. The CDR3 DNA reads TGTGCCTGGAGTGTGCAGGGAGGCGAAAAACTGTTTTTT. It specifies CAWSVQGGEKLFF.

This clone is a singleton in its sample. This chain links TRBV7-8 with TRBJ2-1; D is undetermined. Germline loops: CDR1 SGHVS, CDR2 FQNEAQ. This CDR3 is built from 11 residues. The V and J ends lost 9 bases and 5 bases respectively, with 8 bases between them. The CDR3 sequence: CASGADNEQFF. In DNA form, the CDR3 reads TGTGCCAGTGGAGCCGACAATGAGCAGTTCTTC.

The genes are TRBV4-1 and TRBJ2-6; D is undetermined. The CDR3 length is 15 residues. Germline V gene sequence: CDR1 MGHRA, CDR2 YSYEKL. Trimming stripped 4 bases from V and 4 bases from J, with 11 bases between. The CDR3 sequence is CASSLLPSGANVLTF. The DNA of the CDR3 is TGCGCCAGCAGCCTTTTGCCATCCGGGGCCAACGTCCTGACTTTC.

The V and J genes are TRBV2 and TRBJ2-7; 7 bases are a match to TRBD1. V was pared by 4 bases and J by 1 base, with 7 bases of the junction left unmatched. This CDR3 contains 15 residues. Per the germline V gene, CDR1 is SNHLY and CDR2 is FYNNEI. The CDR3 spells CASSADRVGSYEQYF. For the CDR3, the DNA is TGTGCCAGCAGTGCTGACAGGGTAGGTTCCTACGAGCAGTACTTC.

V is TRBV5-5 and J is TRBJ2-7, with 12 bases identical to TRBD2. J was trimmed by 0 bases and V by 1 base; bases with no gene match: 2. The germline V gene has CDR1 SGHKS and CDR2 YYEKEE (reference sequence). The CDR3 contains 16 residues. This CDR3 is CASSLRLAGVSYEQYF. The CDR3 nucleotides are TGTGCCAGCAGCTTGAGACTAGCGGGGGTCTCCTACGAGCAGTACTTC. Together with reference TRBV5-5 and TRBJ2-7, the CDR3 gives the full variable domain: DAGVTQSPTHLIKTRGQQVTLRCSPISGHKSVSWYQQVLGQGPQFIFQYYEKEERGRGNFPDRFSARQFPNYSSELNVNALLLGDSALYLCASSLRLAGVSYEQYFGPGTRLTVT.

This rearrangement joins TRBV29-1 to TRBJ2-1, with 8 nucleotides matching TRBD1. V shed 6 bases and J 6 bases; nucleotides not matched to a gene: 1. The V gene's germline CDR1 is SQVTM and CDR2 ANQGSEA. The CDR3 is 11 residues long. CDR3 DNA sequence: TGCAGCGTGGACAGGGTCAATGAGCAGTTCTTC. Protein product: CSVDRVNEQFF.

This chain links TRBV7-3 with TRBJ1-1; D is undetermined. CDR1 and CDR2 (germline): SGHTA, FQGTGA. The germline V and J ends were trimmed by 5 bases and 4 bases, with 11 bases remaining between them. This CDR3 comprises 13 residues. CDR3 loop: CASSVEWGTEAFF. CDR3 sequence (DNA): TGTGCCAGCAGCGTTGAGTGGGGCACTGAAGCTTTCTTT. The full variable domain, in which reference TRBV7-3 and TRBJ1-1 provide the parts outside the CDR3, is GAGVSQTPSNKVTEKGKYVELRCDPISGHTALYWYRQSLGQGPEFLIYFQGTGAADDSGLPNDRFFAVRPEGSVSTLKIQRTERGDSAVYLCASSVEWGTEAFFGQGTRLTVV.

The chain is built from TRBV11-3 and TRBJ2-2; D perhaps matches TRBD1 (5 bases). This CDR3 region has 14 residues. V shed 5 bases and J shed 1 base, with 8 bases lying between them. Per the germline V gene, CDR1 is SGHNT and CDR2 is YENEEA. The CDR3 sequence: CASSTTVNTGELFF. CDR3 sequence (DNA): TGTGCCAGCAGCACGACAGTGAACACCGGGGAGCTGTTTTTT.

This clone was counted a single time. The chain has TRBV10-3 and TRBJ1-1; 7 bases are shared with TRBD1. V shed 4 bases, J shed 6 bases, and the junction held 5 bases outside the gene matches. Germline V gene sequence: CDR1 ENHRY, CDR2 SYGVKD. The length of the CDR3 is 13 residues. DNA for the CDR3: TGTGCCATCAGTGCTCAGGGGGTCGCTGAAGCTTTCTTT. This encodes CAISAQGVAEAFF.

J is TRBJ1-1 and V is TRBV9; D is unresolved. Trimming shortened V by 1 base and J by 8 bases, and 12 bases separated the two germline ends. Germline loops: CDR1 SGDLS, CDR2 YYNGEE. The CDR3 is 13 residues long. This CDR3 is CASSVSGDVEAFF. Here the CDR3 DNA reads TGTGCCAGCAGCGTATCCGGGGATGTGGAAGCTTTCTTT.

Only a few counts were recorded for this clone. The rearrangement joins TRBV14 to TRBJ2-1; D is undetermined. This CDR3 has 17 amino acids. The V end lost 0 bases, the J end lost 2 bases, and 14 bases lay between the germline ends. Germline CDR1 and CDR2: SGHDN and FVKESK. The CDR3 DNA is TGTGCCAGCAGCCAAGACAGCGTTTGGGTGACCTACAATGAGCAGTTCTTC. The encoded protein is CASSQDSVWVTYNEQFF.

Turning to this clone: The junction departs from the called germline gene at one end, perhaps through a read error. The genes are TRBV6-1 and TRBJ2-3; either TRBD1 or TRBD2 may supply D (5 bases each). The CDR3 is 15 amino acids. Germline V CDR1 and CDR2: MNHNS, SASEGT. The CDR3: CASREVLVGADTQYF. CDR3 DNA: TGTGCCAGCAGGGAAGTACTAGTGGGGGCAGATACGCAGTATTTT.

CDR3 sequence: CASSKALGNSNQPQHF. The CDR3 bases are TGTGCCAGCAGCAAAGCTTTGGGTAATAGCAATCAGCCCCAGCATTTT. V and J are TRBV21-1 and TRBJ1-5. TRBV21-1 is listed as a pseudogene. CDR3 size: 16 residues.

The chain has TRBV4-2 and TRBJ1-2; 12 bases map to TRBD1. The CDR3 runs 18 residues. Trimming removed 1 base from V and 6 bases from J; junction bases left unmatched: 12. From germline, CDR1 is LGHNA and CDR2 YNFKEQ. The CDR3 loop reads CASSQGAGTGGGRNGYTF. The CDR3 DNA sequence: TGTGCCAGCAGCCAAGGAGCAGGGACAGGGGGCGGGAGGAATGGCTACACCTTC.

The chain joins TRBV28 to TRBJ2-1; 8 bases fit TRBD2. CDR3 length: 15 residues. The germline CDR1 and CDR2 sequences are MDHEN and SYDVKM. With V trimmed by 4 bases and J by 7 bases, 9 bases remained unmatched. CDR3 region: CASSSHLRGGNEQFF. CDR3 nucleotide sequence: TGTGCCAGCAGTTCCCACCTCCGGGGGGGGAATGAGCAGTTCTTC.

This chain connects TRBV2 to TRBJ1-2, with D unclear. CDR1 is SNHLY and CDR2 is FYNNEI in the germline V gene. Trimming took off 4 bases at V and 5 bases at J, with 17 bases between the two ends. The length of the CDR3 is 15 residues. Written as DNA, the CDR3 is TGTGCCAGCAGTGTTTCCCTTCTGGCGGGTTATGGCTACACCTTC. Protein: CASSVSLLAGYGYTF.

This chain uses TRBV5-4 with TRBJ1-2, with D unresolved. Trimming stripped 6 bases from V and 5 bases from J, with 20 bases between. Germline V gives CDR1 SGHNT, CDR2 YYREEE (reference sequence). There are 15 residues in the CDR3. The CDR3 bases are TGTGCCAGCACCCCAGGCGGAGTCGGCGTATATGGCTACACCTTC. Amino acid sequence: CASTPGGVGVYGYTF.

The chain links TRBV18 to TRBJ2-2; 7 bases are a match to TRBD1. V was clipped by 4 bases and J by 6 bases; unmatched bases: 11. Germline CDR1 and CDR2: KGHSH and LQKENI. The CDR3 extends over 16 amino acids. CDR3 in DNA: TGTGCCAGCTCACTAGAACAGGGGCTTTTATCCGGGGAGCTGTTTTTT. It specifies CASSLEQGLLSGELFF.

V usage is TRBV5-4 and J usage is TRBJ2-7; D tentatively fits TRBD1 or TRBD2 (5 bases each). The CDR3 length is 14 residues. V lost 3 bases and J lost 3, with 13 bases in between. In germline, CDR1 is SGHNT, CDR2 YYREEE (reference sequence). The CDR3 reads CASSSGRSNYEQYF. DNA of the CDR3: TGTGCCAGCAGCTCGGGACGGAGCAACTACGAGCAGTACTTC. Supplemented by reference TRBV5-4 and TRBJ2-7, the full variable domain reads ETGVTQSPTHLIKTRGQQVTLRCSSQSGHNTVSWYQQALGQGPQFIFQYYREEENGRGNFPPRFSGLQFPNYSSELNVNALELDDSALYLCASSSGRSNYEQYFGPGTRLTVT.

This chain connects TRBV6-1 to TRBJ1-5; tentative D call: TRBD1 (5 bases). Trimming stripped 2 bases from V and 2 bases from J, with 10 bases between. The CDR3 spans 15 residues. Germline lookup yields CDR1 MNHNS and CDR2 SASEGT. CDR3 bases: TGTGCCAGCAGTGAAATAATAGGGGGCAATCAGCCCCAGCATTTT. Translated: CASSEIIGGNQPQHF.

The chain recombines TRBV6-4 with TRBJ2-3, with a weak D call TRBD2 (6 bases). This CDR3 contains 15 residues. Germline V gives CDR1 MRHNA, CDR2 SNTAGT. V was shortened by 4 bases and J by 2 bases, with 13 bases between the two germline ends. This CDR3 is CASSVSGRPTDTQYF. DNA of the CDR3: TGTGCCAGCAGTGTGTCGGGGAGGCCCACAGATACGCAGTATTTT.

The chain recombines TRBV4-1 with TRBJ1-1; weak D call: TRBD1 (5 bases). V gave up 3 bases and J gave up 2 bases, with 16 bases separating them. Germline CDR1 MGHRA, CDR2 YSYEKL. The CDR3 is 16 residues long. CDR3 region: CASSQRAGGRNTEAFF. In DNA form, the CDR3 reads TGCGCCAGCAGCCAGCGAGCGGGGGGGAGAAACACTGAAGCTTTCTTT.

This chain uses TRBV11-2 with TRBJ2-7; 8 nucleotides align to TRBD1. CDR1 and CDR2 (germline): SGHAT, FQNNGV. The CDR3 spans 14 residues. Trimming at V came to 3 bases and at J to 2 bases, leaving 3 bases not matched to a gene. Here the CDR3 reads CASSFGTGAYEQYF. CDR3 nucleotide sequence: TGTGCCAGCAGCTTCGGGACAGGAGCCTACGAGCAGTACTTC. The full variable domain, rest sourced from reference TRBV11-2 and TRBJ2-7, is EAGVAQSPRYKIIEKRQSVAFWCNPISGHATLYWYQQILGQGPKLLIQFQNNGVVDDSQLPKDRFSAERLKGVDSTLKIQPAKLEDSAVYLCASSFGTGAYEQYFGPGTRLTVT.

The V call is TRBV30, the J call TRBJ2-7; 10 bases agree with TRBD2. Trimming took 0 bases from V and 0 from J; bases not matched to a gene: 5. The CDR3 has 16 amino acids. The germline V gene encodes CDR1 GTSNPN and CDR2 SVGIG (reference sequence). CDR3 amino acids: CAWSVPRTSGSYEQYF. DNA for the CDR3: TGTGCCTGGAGTGTACCGAGGACTAGCGGCTCCTACGAGCAGTACTTC.

This clone was seen a single time. The chain joins TRBV21-1 to TRBJ1-5. TRBV21-1 corresponds to a pseudogene. The CDR3 is 20 residues long. The CDR3 sequence is CASSKASNRGLHYSNQPQHF. The CDR3 DNA sequence: TGTGCCAGCAGCAAAGCGTCCAACAGAGGTCTGCATTATAGCAATCAGCCCCAGCATTTT.